A single sample gave rise to the 17 T cell receptor beta chains below, sequenced in a study of cytomegalovirus exposure and HLA in healthy donors. The PCR employed 60 Vbeta primers together with 13 Jbeta primers. Sequencing used immunoSEQ multiplex PCR; TCRdb keeps in-frame clones, though not all of them. The sample holds about 130,000 clones, about 81% seen once. The specimen was PBMCs. The receptors were sampled from a middle-aged woman in good health and CMV-seropositive.

CDR3 region: CASSWDRVNSPLHF. The CDR3 DNA reads as TGTGCCAGCAGTTGGGACAGGGTTAATTCACCCCTCCACTTT. V usage is TRBV2 and J usage is TRBJ1-6; 9 positions match TRBD1. This CDR3 is 14 amino acids long. J lost 6 bases, V lost 5 bases, and 2 bases had no gene match. The germline V gene encodes CDR1 SNHLY and CDR2 FYNNEI.

The chain recombines TRBV12-1 with TRBJ2-7; TRBD1 is taken as the D call from the table, unchecked against the DNA. TRBV12-1 is a pseudogene. The CDR3 sequence is 13 residues long. CDR3 residues: CASSLDQGNEQHF. CDR3 coding DNA: TGTGCCAGCAGCTTGGACCAGGGAAACGAGCAGCACTTC.

The chain joins TRBV4-1 to TRBJ2-7, with TRBD1 matching 7 bases. The germline gives CDR1 MGHRA, CDR2 YSYEKL. This CDR3 is built from 15 residues. Unmatched junction bases numbered 8, after V lost 4 bases and J lost 2 bases. Here the CDR3 reads CASSPRQGTTYEQYF. The CDR3 DNA sequence: TGCGCCAGCAGCCCCCGACAGGGCACTACCTACGAGCAGTACTTC.

The chain has TRBV5-4 and TRBJ2-5; tentative D call: TRBD1 (6 bases). Trimming shortened V by 2 bases and J by 2 bases, and 10 bases separated the two germline ends. Germline V CDR1 and CDR2: SGHNT, YYREEE (reference sequence). The CDR3 consists of 14 residues. In DNA form, the CDR3 reads TGTGCCAGCAGCTTTGGCAGGGGACAAGAGACCCAGTACTTC. It codes for CASSFGRGQETQYF.

This chain links TRBV10-1 with TRBJ2-2; TRBD1 is a possible D gene (6 bases). Germline values: CDR1 WNHNN, CDR2 SYGVQD (reference sequence). V lost 3 bases, J lost 4 bases, and 12 bases lay in between. This CDR3 comprises 15 residues. The CDR3 nucleotides are TGCGCCAGCAGTGACCAGGGACAAGGCACCGGGGAGCTGTTTTTT. Protein product: CASSDQGQGTGELFF.

The J gene is TRBJ2-7, the V gene TRBV5-6, with D possibly matching TRBD1 (5 bases). This CDR3 spans 16 amino acids. Germline V gene data show CDR1 as SGHDT and CDR2 as YYEEEE. V lost 4 bases and J lost 3, with 20 bases in between. The CDR3 DNA follows: TGTGCCAGCAGCCTTCAGCTTGATCAGGGATTCTACGAGCAGTACTTC. As protein: CASSLQLDQGFYEQYF.

V usage is TRBV19 and J usage is TRBJ1-5, with D maybe TRBD1 (5 bases). CDR3 size: 15 residues. The V end was cut by 9 bases, the J end by 0 bases, with 15 bases between. Looked up from germline, CDR1 is LNHDA and CDR2 is SQIVND (reference sequence). CDR3 DNA: TGTGCCAGCAAACCTACAGGATCTAGCAATCAGCCCCAGCATTTT. Translating gives CASKPTGSSNQPQHF.

V and J are TRBV4-1 and TRBJ2-3, with D perhaps TRBD1 (6 bases). Trimming left V 4 bases short and J 4 bases short, with 9 bases between. The CDR3 sequence is 13 residues long. CDR1 is MGHRA and CDR2 is YSYEKL in the germline V gene. In nucleotides, the CDR3 is TGCGCCAGCAGCCCTAGGGGGTCAGATACGCAGTATTTT. It encodes CASSPRGSDTQYF.

The rearrangement uses TRBV7-9 and TRBJ2-7; D is unclear. Germline V gives CDR1 SEHNR, CDR2 FQNEAQ (reference sequence). V lost 4 bases and J lost 5, with 15 bases in between. The CDR3 totals 14 residues. The CDR3 sequence: CASSSETSFHEQYF. The CDR3, as DNA: TGTGCCAGCAGCTCCGAGACAAGTTTCCACGAGCAGTACTTC.

V and J are TRBV16 and TRBJ1-1, with D maybe TRBD1 (6 bases). The V and J ends lost 2 bases and 6 bases respectively, with 13 bases between them. The CDR3 is 14 residues long. Germline V lookup: CDR1 KGHSY, CDR2 FQNENV. The DNA of the CDR3 is TGTGCCAGCAGCCAAGGTCGGGGGGCTGCTGAAGCTTTCTTT. Translation gives CASSQGRGAAEAFF.

The genes are TRBV5-4 and TRBJ2-5; TRBD1 is a possible D gene (5 bases). This CDR3 has 16 amino acids. The germline V and J ends were trimmed by 6 bases and 1 base, with 19 bases remaining between them. The germline CDR1 and CDR2 sequences are SGHNT and YYREEE (reference sequence). In nucleotides, the CDR3 is TGTGCCAGCAACCTACTTATAGACAGACCCCAAGAGACCCAGTACTTC. Translating gives CASNLLIDRPQETQYF.

The chain uses TRBV5-1 and TRBJ1-1; possible D gene TRBD1, 6 bases. V was clipped by 6 bases and J by 1 base, with 10 bases between them. The CDR3 runs 13 residues. Germline V CDR1 and CDR2: SGHRS, YFSETQ. The CDR3 reads CASTSTGNTEAFF. The CDR3 bases are TGCGCCAGCACCTCGACAGGGAACACTGAAGCTTTCTTT. The variable domain in full, completed from reference TRBV5-1 and TRBJ1-1, reads KAGVTQTPRYLIKTRGQQVTLSCSPISGHRSVSWYQQTPGQGLQFLFEYFSETQRNKGNFPGRFSGRQFSNSRSEMNVSTLELGDSALYLCASTSTGNTEAFFGQGTRLTVV.

The V gene is TRBV28, the J gene TRBJ2-5; D is undetermined. The CDR3 sequence is 12 residues long. CDR1 is MDHEN, CDR2 SYDVKM, per germline. V lost 6 bases and J 4 bases, leaving 9 bases between the germline ends. The DNA of the CDR3 is TGTGCCAGCAGGGATAGCAGAGAGACCCAGTACTTC. This sequence encodes CASRDSRETQYF.

As to this clone: Sequence at one end of the junction differs from germline and may be a read error. The V gene is TRBV5-1, the J gene TRBJ1-3, with TRBD1 identical over 7 bases. The CDR3 spans 13 residues. Germline V gene data show CDR1 as SGHRS and CDR2 as YFSETQ. CDR3 DNA sequence: TGCGCCGGCAGCTTGGACAGGGGAAACACCATATATTTT. The encoded protein is CAGSLDRGNTIYF.

This chain links TRBV7-2 with TRBJ2-7; TRBD1 might be the D (5 bases). Germline V gene sequence: CDR1 SGHTA, CDR2 FQGNSA. The ends were cut back, 6 bases at V and 2 bases at J, with 17 bases in the middle. This CDR3 has 15 amino acids. The CDR3 nucleotides read TGTGCCAGCAGATTTTCCCACGACAGAACCTACGAGCAGTACTTC. It yields the protein CASRFSHDRTYEQYF.

DNA for the CDR3: TGCGCCAGCAGCTTGGAAGGGGGAGATACCGGGGAGCTGTTTTTT. The encoded protein is CASSLEGGDTGELFF. The chain combines TRBV5-1 with TRBJ2-2, with D tentatively TRBD1 (6 bases). V was pared by 0 bases and J by 5 bases, with 11 bases between. Germline CDR1 is SGHRS and CDR2 is YFSETQ. This CDR3 region has 15 residues.

The CDR3 sequence is CSVGPGFGTEAFF. CDR3 bases: TGCAGCGTTGGACCCGGGTTCGGGACTGAAGCTTTCTTT. The rearrangement links TRBV29-1 to TRBJ1-1, with D unresolved. The CDR3 sequence is 13 residues long. Germline assignment: CDR1 SQVTM and CDR2 ANQGSEA. V dropped 4 bases and J dropped 5 bases, with 14 bases sitting between them.